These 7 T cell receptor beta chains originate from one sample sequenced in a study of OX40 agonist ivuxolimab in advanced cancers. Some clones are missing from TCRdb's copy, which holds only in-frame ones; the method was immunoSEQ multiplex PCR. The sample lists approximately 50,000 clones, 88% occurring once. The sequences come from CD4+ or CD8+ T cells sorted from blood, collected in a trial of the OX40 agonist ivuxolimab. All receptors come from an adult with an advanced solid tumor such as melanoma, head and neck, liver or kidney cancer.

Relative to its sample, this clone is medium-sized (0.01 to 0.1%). The CDR3 is CASKGQLNTEAFF. The CDR3 DNA reads TGTGCCAGCAAGGGACAGTTGAACACTGAAGCTTTCTTT. V and J are TRBV6-1 and TRBJ1-1, with 7 bases aligning to TRBD1. Germline loops: CDR1 MNHNS, CDR2 SASEGT. V shed 7 bases, J shed 0 bases, and the junction held 2 bases outside the gene matches. This CDR3 region has 13 residues.

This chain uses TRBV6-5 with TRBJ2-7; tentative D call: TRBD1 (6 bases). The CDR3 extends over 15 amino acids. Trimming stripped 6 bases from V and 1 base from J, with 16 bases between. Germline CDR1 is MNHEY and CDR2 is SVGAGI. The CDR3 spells CASSSTFTGSYEQYF. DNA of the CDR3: TGTGCCAGCAGCTCCACCTTTACAGGGTCCTACGAGCAGTACTTC.

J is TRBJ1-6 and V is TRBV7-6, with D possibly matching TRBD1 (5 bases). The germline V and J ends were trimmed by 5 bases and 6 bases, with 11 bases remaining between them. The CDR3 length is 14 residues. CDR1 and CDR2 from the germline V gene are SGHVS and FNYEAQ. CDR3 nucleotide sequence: TGTGCCAGCAGCCGGGGGTTAGGTAATTCACCCCTCCACTTT. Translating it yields CASSRGLGNSPLHF.

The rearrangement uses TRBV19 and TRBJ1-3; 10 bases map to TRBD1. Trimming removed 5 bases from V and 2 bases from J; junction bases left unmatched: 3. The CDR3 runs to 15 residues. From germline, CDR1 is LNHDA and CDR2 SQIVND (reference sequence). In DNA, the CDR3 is TGTGCCAGTAGTTTTGGGACAGGGGCTGGAAACACCATATATTTT. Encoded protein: CASSFGTGAGNTIYF.

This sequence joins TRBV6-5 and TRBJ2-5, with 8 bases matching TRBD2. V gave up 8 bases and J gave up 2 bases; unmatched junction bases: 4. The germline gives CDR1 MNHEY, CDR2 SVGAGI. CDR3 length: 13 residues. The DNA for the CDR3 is TGTGCCAGCGCTTTAGCGGGGCAAGAGACCCAGTACTTC. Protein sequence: CASALAGQETQYF.

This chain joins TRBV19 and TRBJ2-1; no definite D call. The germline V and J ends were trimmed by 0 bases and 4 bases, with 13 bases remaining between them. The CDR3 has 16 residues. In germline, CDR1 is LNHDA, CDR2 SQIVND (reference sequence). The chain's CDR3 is CASSIDQSEPYNEQFF. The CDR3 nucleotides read TGTGCCAGTAGTATAGATCAGAGTGAACCTTACAATGAGCAGTTCTTC. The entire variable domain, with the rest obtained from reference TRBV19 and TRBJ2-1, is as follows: DGGITQSPKYLFRKEGQNVTLSCEQNLNHDAMYWYRQDPGQGLRLIYYSQIVNDFQKGDIAEGYSVSREKKESFPLTVTSAQKNPTAFYLCASSIDQSEPYNEQFFGPGTRLTVL.

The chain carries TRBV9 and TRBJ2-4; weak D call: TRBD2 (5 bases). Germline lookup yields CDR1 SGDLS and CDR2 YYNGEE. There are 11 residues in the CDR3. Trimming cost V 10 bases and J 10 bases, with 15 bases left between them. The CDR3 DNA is TGTGCCCTCCCGAATGGGGAGATTCAGTACTTC. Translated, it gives CALPNGEIQYF.